This TCR beta chain was retrieved from a study of CD8+ T cells in alopecia areata. Whole-study results and caveats: Relative to normal scalp, lesional scalp, especially alopecia totalis/universalis, showed higher clonality. In scalp samples, resident alphabeta T cells of normal skin are also sequenced.

Investigators isolated RNA and reverse transcribed it into cDNA to act as the sequencing template. TCRdb keeps only in-frame clones here, not all; method: immunoSEQ multiplex PCR. The data contain under 150,000 clones, 40% to 55% of them seen just once; the ten biggest clones take up more than 9%. Peripheral blood and lesional scalp punch biopsies came from alopecia areata patients. This CDR3 comprises 11 residues. CDR1 is MGHRA, CDR2 YSYEKL, per germline. Trimming shortened V by 0 bases and J by 8 bases, and 4 bases separated the two germline ends. On this clone itself: Its antigen is currently unknown.

The J gene is TRBJ1-1, the V gene TRBV4-1; the D is unclear. The sequenced sample was NKG2D-low CD8+ T cells sorted from blood. This clonotype was obtained from a human donor with alopecia areata. The CDR3 DNA sequence: TGCGCCAGCAGCCAAGAGCGCGAAGCTTTCTTT. Its translation: CASSQEREAFF.